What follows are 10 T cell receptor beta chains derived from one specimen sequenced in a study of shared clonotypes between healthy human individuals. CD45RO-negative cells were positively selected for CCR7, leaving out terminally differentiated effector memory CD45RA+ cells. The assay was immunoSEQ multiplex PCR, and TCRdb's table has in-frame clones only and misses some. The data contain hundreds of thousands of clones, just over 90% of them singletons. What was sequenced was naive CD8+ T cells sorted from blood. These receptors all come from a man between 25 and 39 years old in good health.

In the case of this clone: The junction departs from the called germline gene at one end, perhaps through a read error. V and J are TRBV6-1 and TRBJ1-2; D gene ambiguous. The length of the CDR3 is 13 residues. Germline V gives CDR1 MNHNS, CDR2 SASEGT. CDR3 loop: CAISEEAPYGYTF. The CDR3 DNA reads TGTGCCATCAGTGAAGAGGCACCCTATGGCTACACCTTC.

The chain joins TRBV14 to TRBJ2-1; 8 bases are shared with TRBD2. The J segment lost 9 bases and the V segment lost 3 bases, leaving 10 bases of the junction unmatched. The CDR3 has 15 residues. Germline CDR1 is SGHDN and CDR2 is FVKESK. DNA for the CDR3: TGTGCCAGCAGCCAGGACCTAGGACTAGCTTTTGAGCAGTTCTTC. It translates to CASSQDLGLAFEQFF.

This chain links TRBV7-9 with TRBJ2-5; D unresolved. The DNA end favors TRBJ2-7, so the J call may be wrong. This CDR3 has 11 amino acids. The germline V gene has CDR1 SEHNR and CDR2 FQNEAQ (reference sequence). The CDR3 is CASSLGDEQYF. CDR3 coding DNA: TGTGCCAGCAGCTTAGGGGACGAGCAGTACTTC.

CDR3: CASSIAGGSTPYNEQFF. The CDR3, as DNA: TGTGCCAGTAGTATAGCTGGCGGGAGTACCCCCTACAATGAGCAGTTCTTC. The rearrangement uses TRBV19 and TRBJ2-1; TRBD2 aligns across 7 bases. The germline V gene has CDR1 LNHDA and CDR2 SQIVND (reference sequence). This CDR3 spans 17 amino acids. J was trimmed by 2 bases and V by 1 base; bases with no gene match: 8.

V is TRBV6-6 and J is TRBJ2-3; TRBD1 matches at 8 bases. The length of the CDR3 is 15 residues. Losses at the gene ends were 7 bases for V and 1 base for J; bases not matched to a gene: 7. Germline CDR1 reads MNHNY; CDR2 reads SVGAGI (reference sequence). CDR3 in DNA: TGTGCCAGCAAGCTACGGGACAGGCGCACAGATACGCAGTATTTT. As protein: CASKLRDRRTDTQYF.

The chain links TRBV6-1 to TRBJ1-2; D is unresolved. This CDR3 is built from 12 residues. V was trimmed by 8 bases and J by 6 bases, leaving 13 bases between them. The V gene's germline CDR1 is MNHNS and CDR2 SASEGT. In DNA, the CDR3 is TGTGCCAGCGCGGATTTCAGCGATGGCTACACCTTC. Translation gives CASADFSDGYTF.

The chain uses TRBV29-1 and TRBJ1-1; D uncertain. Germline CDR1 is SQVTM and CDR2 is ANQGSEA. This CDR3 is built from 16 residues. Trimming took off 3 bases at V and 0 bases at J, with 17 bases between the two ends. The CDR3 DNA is TGCAGCGTTGATAACCCCAGTGAAATTATGAACACTGAAGCTTTCTTT. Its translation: CSVDNPSEIMNTEAFF.

CDR3 bases: TGTGCCCTTGACAGGGTCGACGTGAACACCGGGGAGCTGTTTTTT. Amino acid sequence: CALDRVDVNTGELFF. This sequence joins TRBV19 and TRBJ2-2, with 7 bases aligning to TRBD1. CDR3 size: 15 residues. CDR1 is LNHDA, CDR2 SQIVND, per germline (reference sequence). After removal of 11 bases from V and 1 base from J, the junction contained 10 bases not matched to a gene.

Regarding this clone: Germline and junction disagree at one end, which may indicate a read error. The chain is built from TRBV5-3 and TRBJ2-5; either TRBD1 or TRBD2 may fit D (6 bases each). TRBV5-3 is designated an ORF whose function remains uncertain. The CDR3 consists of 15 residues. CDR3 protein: CASSLGGDGWETQYF. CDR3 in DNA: TGTGCCAGCAGCTTGGGGGGCGACGGTTGGGAGACCCAGTACTTC.

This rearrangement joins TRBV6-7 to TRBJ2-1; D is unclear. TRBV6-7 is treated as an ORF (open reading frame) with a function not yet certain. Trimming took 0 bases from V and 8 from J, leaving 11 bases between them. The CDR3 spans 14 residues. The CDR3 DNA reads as TGTGCCAGCAGTTACTCGAGGATATGGGATGAGCAGTTCTTC. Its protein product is CASSYSRIWDEQFF.